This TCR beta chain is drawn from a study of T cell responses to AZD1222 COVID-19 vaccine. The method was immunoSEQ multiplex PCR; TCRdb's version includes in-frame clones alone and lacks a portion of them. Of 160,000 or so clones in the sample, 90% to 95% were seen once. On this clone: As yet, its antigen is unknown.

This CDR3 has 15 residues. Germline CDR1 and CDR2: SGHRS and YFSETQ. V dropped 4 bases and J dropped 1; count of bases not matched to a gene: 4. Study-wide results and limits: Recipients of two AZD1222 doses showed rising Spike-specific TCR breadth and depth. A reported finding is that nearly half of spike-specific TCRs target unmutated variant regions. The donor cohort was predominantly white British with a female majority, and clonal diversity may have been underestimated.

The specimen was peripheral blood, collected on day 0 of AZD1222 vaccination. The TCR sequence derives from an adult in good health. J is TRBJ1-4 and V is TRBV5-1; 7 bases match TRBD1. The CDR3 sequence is CASSPTGVTNEKLFF. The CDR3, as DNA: TGCGCCAGCAGCCCTACAGGGGTAACTAATGAAAAACTGTTTTTT.